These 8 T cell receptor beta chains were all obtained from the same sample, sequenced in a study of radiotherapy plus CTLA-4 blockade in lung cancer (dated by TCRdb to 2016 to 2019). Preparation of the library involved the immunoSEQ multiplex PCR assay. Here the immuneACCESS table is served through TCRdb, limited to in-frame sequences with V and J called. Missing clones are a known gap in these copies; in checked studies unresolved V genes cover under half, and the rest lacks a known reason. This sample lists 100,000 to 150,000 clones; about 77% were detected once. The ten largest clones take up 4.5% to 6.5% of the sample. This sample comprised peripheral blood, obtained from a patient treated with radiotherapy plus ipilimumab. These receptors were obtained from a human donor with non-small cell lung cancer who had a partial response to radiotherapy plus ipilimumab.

CDR3 bases: TGCAGCGTCAGCGTGACTCAACTCACTGAAGCTTTCTTT. Protein sequence: CSVSVTQLTEAFF. The chain carries TRBV29-1 and TRBJ1-1; no firm D call. This CDR3 region has 13 residues. Deletions cut 6 bases from V and 4 bases from J, with 15 bases between. Germline-derived CDR1 and CDR2 are SQVTM and ANQGSEA.

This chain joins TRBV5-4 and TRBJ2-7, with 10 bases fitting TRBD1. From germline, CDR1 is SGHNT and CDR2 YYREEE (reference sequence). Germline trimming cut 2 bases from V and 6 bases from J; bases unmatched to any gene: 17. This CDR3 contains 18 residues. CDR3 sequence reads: CASSFAGTGVKKGGEQYF. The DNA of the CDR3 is TGTGCCAGCAGCTTCGCAGGGACAGGGGTTAAGAAGGGCGGCGAGCAGTACTTC.

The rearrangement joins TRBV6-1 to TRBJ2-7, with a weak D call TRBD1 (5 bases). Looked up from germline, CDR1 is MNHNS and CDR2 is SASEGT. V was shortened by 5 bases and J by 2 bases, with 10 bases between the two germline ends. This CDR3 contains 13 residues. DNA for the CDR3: TGTGCCAGCAGTATTACCAGGGCCTACGAGCAGTACTTC. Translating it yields CASSITRAYEQYF.

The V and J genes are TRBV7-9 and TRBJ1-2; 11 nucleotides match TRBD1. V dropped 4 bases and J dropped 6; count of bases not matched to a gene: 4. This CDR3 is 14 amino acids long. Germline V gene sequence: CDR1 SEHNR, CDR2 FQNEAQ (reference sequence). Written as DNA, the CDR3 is TGTGCCAGCAGCTCCGGACAGGGGGCACATGGCTACACCTTC. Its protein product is CASSSGQGAHGYTF.

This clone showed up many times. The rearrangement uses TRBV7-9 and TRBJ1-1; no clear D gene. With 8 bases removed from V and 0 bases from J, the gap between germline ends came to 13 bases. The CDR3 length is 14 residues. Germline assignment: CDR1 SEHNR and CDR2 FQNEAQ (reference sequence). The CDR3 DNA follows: TGTGCCAGCCGACACCCTGACATGAACACTGAAGCTTTCTTT. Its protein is CASRHPDMNTEAFF.

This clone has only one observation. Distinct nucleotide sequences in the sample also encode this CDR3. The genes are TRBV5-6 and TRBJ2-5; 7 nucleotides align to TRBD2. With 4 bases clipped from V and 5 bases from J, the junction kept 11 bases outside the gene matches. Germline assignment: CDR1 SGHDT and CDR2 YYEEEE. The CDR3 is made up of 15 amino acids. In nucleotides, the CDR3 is TGTGCCAGCAGCCCCTCTGCGGGGGTCACGGAGACCCAGTACTTC. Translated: CASSPSAGVTETQYF.

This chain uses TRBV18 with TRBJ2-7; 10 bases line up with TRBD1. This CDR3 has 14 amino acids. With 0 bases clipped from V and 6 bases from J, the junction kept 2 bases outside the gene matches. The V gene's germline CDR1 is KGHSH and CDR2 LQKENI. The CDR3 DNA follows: TGTGCCAGCTCACCACCGACAGGGGGCGGCGAGCAGTACGTC. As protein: CASSPPTGGGEQYV.

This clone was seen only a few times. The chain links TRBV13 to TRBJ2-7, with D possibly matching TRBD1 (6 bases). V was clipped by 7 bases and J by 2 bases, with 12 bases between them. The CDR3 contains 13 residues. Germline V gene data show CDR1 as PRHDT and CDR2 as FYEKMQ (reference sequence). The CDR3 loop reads CASTKTGTYEQYV. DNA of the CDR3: TGTGCCAGCACTAAGACAGGAACCTACGAGCAGTACGTC.